This T cell receptor beta chain was sequenced in a study of human T cells and chemical hapten exposure. In the study overall: Across the whole study, which lasted 20 to 30 weeks, patients were given diphenylcyclopropenone on the scalp once a week.

This clonotype was seen ten or more times. Sample time point: patch test 3, about 24 weeks after DPC sensitization. Treatment indicated: therapeutic diphenylcyclopropenone sensitization with weekly scalp DPC. Blood draws came before every patch-test application. TCRdb reprocessed the RACE reads via MiXCR and lists one record per CDR3 protein. The sample carries fewer than 100,000 distinct CDR3 sequences, approximately 11% recorded once. CDR3 length: 13 amino acids. Trimming shortened V by 5 bases and J by 0 bases, and 7 bases separated the two germline ends. Looked up from germline, CDR1 is SSHAT and CDR2 is FNYEAQ (reference sequence).

The chain employs TRBV7-7 and TRBJ1-1; D is ambiguous. Sample: whole blood, taken in connection with sensitization to the hapten diphenylcyclopropenone (DPC). The receptor was isolated from a woman in her twenties or thirties with alopecia areata. Some clones in this sample may be carry-over from other donors' samples. DNA of the CDR3: TGTGCCAGCAGCGTTACAATGAACACTGAAGCTTTCTTT. This sequence encodes CASSVTMNTEAFF.